A single sample is the source of the 31 T cell receptor beta chains below, sequenced in a study of T cells in Graves' hyperthyroidism and ophthalmopathy. The investigators amplified TCR beta CDR3 regions from RNA transcripts. The HTBI primer set was used in a first-round RT-PCR of the TCR CDR3. Each CDR3 protein gets one entry after TCRdb re-called the multiplex PCR reads with MiXCR. Among 700,000 or so distinct CDR3 sequences, about a sixth were seen once, and the ten largest hold approximately 8.4%. The sample taken for sequencing was blood. These receptors all stem from a man between 18 and 35 years old with Graves' hyperthyroidism.

This clonotype was seen a few times. V and J are TRBV9 and TRBJ2-1, with unresolved D. The V and J ends lost 0 bases and 9 bases respectively, with 10 bases between them. The CDR3 runs 13 residues. Germline V CDR1 and CDR2: SGDLS, YYNGEE. This chain's CDR3 is CASSVGNLGEQFF. CDR3 DNA: TGTGCCAGCAGCGTAGGAAATTTAGGTGAGCAGTTCTTC.

The chain links TRBV28 to TRBJ2-1, with 11 bases that match TRBD1. Germline V gene data show CDR1 as MDHEN and CDR2 as SYDVKM. The CDR3 spans 14 residues. V gave up 7 bases and J gave up 9 bases; unmatched junction bases: 8. As DNA, the CDR3 is TGTGCCAGCACCCTGGACAGGGGGCAAAGTGAGCAGTTCTTC. Translated: CASTLDRGQSEQFF.

V gene TRBV11-2 combines with J gene TRBJ2-2; no clear D. The CDR3 is 16 amino acids. In germline, CDR1 is SGHAT, CDR2 FQNNGV. With 5 bases removed from V and 1 base from J, the gap between germline ends came to 14 bases. CDR3 nucleotides: TGTGCCAGCAGCCCCCCTAACGGCGGGAACACCGGGGAGCTGTTTTTT. Translated: CASSPPNGGNTGELFF.

This clonotype was found many times. This chain uses TRBV6-1 with TRBJ1-1; no clear D gene. This CDR3 is built from 11 residues. The germline CDR1 and CDR2 sequences are MNHNS and SASEGT. V was cut by 7 bases and J by 6 bases, with 9 bases left in between. This chain's CDR3 is CASTQGSEAFF. The CDR3 coding sequence is TGTGCCAGCACCCAAGGCTCTGAAGCTTTCTTT.

This clonotype was detected only a few times. The chain carries TRBV29-1 and TRBJ2-6; the D gene is possibly TRBD1 (5 bases). This CDR3 comprises 13 residues. Germline V CDR1 and CDR2: SQVTM, ANQGSEA. V was shortened by 5 bases and J by 1 base, with 6 bases between the two germline ends. As DNA, the CDR3 is TGCAGCGTTTCAGGGTCTGGGGCCAACGTCCTGACTTTC. This encodes CSVSGSGANVLTF.

This clonotype was counted ten times or more. The CDR3 loop reads CASSQDGLNTEAFF. The CDR3 nucleotides are TGCGCCAGCAGCCAAGATGGCCTGAACACTGAAGCTTTCTTT. The genes are TRBV4-1 and TRBJ1-1; D is undetermined. Trimming shortened V by 0 bases and J by 0 bases, and 5 bases separated the two germline ends. The CDR3 consists of 14 residues. Per germline, CDR1 MGHRA and CDR2 YSYEKL.

This clonotype was detected many times. The CDR3: CASSDTASETGELFF. The CDR3 coding sequence is TGTGCCAGCAGTGACACTGCTAGCGAGACCGGGGAGCTGTTTTTT. The V and J genes are TRBV6-4 and TRBJ2-2; TRBD2 is a possible D gene (6 bases). From germline, CDR1 is MRHNA and CDR2 SNTAGT. The V end was cut by 2 bases, the J end by 5 bases, with 12 bases between. The CDR3 has 15 amino acids.

This clonotype was picked up a small number of times. The chain uses TRBV20-1 and TRBJ1-2; no clear D. The CDR3 is 13 amino acids. Per germline, CDR1 DFQATT and CDR2 SNEGSKA (reference sequence). Trimming left V 2 bases short and J 0 bases short, with 7 bases between. CDR3 nucleotide sequence: TGCAGTGCTAGAATCGGAACTAACTATGGCTACACCTTC. Its translation is CSARIGTNYGYTF.

This clonotype occurred many times. The chain carries TRBV12-5 and TRBJ2-2; possibly TRBD1 or TRBD2 for D (6 bases each). CDR3 length: 15 residues. The V end was cut by 7 bases, the J end by 0 bases, with 12 bases between. The germline V gene encodes CDR1 LGHNT and CDR2 FRNRAP. DNA of the CDR3: TGTGCTAGTGCATACGGGGGCGCGAACACCGGGGAGCTGTTTTTT. It specifies CASAYGGANTGELFF.

This rearrangement joins TRBV9 to TRBJ2-5, with 12 nucleotides matching TRBD2. The CDR3 runs 19 residues. The ends lost 3 bases at V and 4 bases at J; junction bases unmatched: 16. Germline V lookup: CDR1 SGDLS, CDR2 YYNGEE. The CDR3: CASSGRDRGTSGLGETQYF. CDR3 sequence (DNA): TGTGCCAGCAGCGGCCGGGACCGCGGGACTAGCGGGTTAGGAGAGACCCAGTACTTC.

This chain connects TRBV28 to TRBJ1-3; D ambiguous. V was trimmed by 5 bases and J by 7 bases, leaving 15 bases between them. This CDR3 has 14 residues. Germline V CDR1 and CDR2: MDHEN, SYDVKM. DNA of the CDR3: TGTGCCAGCAGTGCTGCGGGGATCCCCAACACCATATATTTT. Protein sequence: CASSAAGIPNTIYF.

The count of this clonotype is one. This sequence joins TRBV30 and TRBJ2-7, with 11 bases identical to TRBD1. This CDR3 region has 14 residues. The germline V gene has CDR1 GTSNPN and CDR2 SVGIG (reference sequence). After removal of 1 base from V and 3 bases from J, the junction contained 2 bases not matched to a gene. The CDR3 nucleotides read TGTGCCTGGAGTGGAGGGACAGGGGGCTACGAGCAGTACTTC. Its translation: CAWSGGTGGYEQYF.

This clonotype was found many times. The chain links TRBV2 to TRBJ1-2; 8 bases are shared with TRBD1. CDR3 size: 15 residues. Germline V gene lookup returns CDR1 SNHLY and CDR2 FYNNEI. J was trimmed by 7 bases and V by 5 bases; bases with no gene match: 12. The CDR3 region is CASSTPGQEASGYTF. The CDR3 DNA is TGTGCCAGCAGTACCCCGGGACAGGAAGCTAGTGGCTACACCTTC.

The chain links TRBV10-3 to TRBJ1-2; no reliable D call. The CDR3 is 13 residues long. CDR1 and CDR2 from the germline V gene are ENHRY and SYGVKD. Trimming stripped 4 bases from V and 0 bases from J, with 6 bases between. CDR3 coding DNA: TGTGCCATCAGTGCGGAAGCTAACTATGGCTACACCTTC. This encodes CAISAEANYGYTF.

This clonotype was seen ten or more times. The chain combines TRBV11-2 with TRBJ2-2; the D gene is possibly TRBD2 (6 bases). V lost 1 base to trimming and J lost 4 bases, with 10 bases between them. CDR1 and CDR2 from the germline V gene are SGHAT and FQNNGV. This CDR3 spans 15 amino acids. CDR3 DNA sequence: TGTGCCAGCAGCTTAGTCGGAGGGAGCACCGGGGAGCTGTTTTTT. Its translation is CASSLVGGSTGELFF.

The rearrangement links TRBV19 to TRBJ2-1; 10 nucleotides agree with TRBD2. The V gene end was trimmed by 6 bases and the J gene end by 5 bases; junction bases not matched to a gene: 10. Germline V gene lookup returns CDR1 LNHDA and CDR2 SQIVND (reference sequence). The CDR3 runs to 16 residues. In nucleotides, the CDR3 is TGTGCCAGTAGGGAGACCAGGACTAGCGGTAACAATGAGCAGTTCTTC. Protein: CASRETRTSGNNEQFF.

The chain uses TRBV20-1 and TRBJ2-1; maybe TRBD2 (7 bases). Germline V CDR1 and CDR2: DFQATT, SNEGSKA (reference sequence). The V end was cut by 0 bases, the J end by 2 bases, with 11 bases between. The CDR3 consists of 15 residues. The CDR3 here is CSARDRGATYNEQFF. The CDR3 DNA reads TGCAGTGCTAGAGATCGGGGGGCGACCTACAATGAGCAGTTCTTC.

The chain couples TRBV28 to TRBJ1-5; 8 bases map to TRBD1. The CDR3 is made up of 17 amino acids. J gave up 9 bases and V 4 bases, and 17 bases lay outside the gene matches. The germline V gene encodes CDR1 MDHEN and CDR2 SYDVKM. CDR3 DNA: TGTGCCAGCAGTTCAATAACGACAGGGGTAGATCAATCGCCCCAGCATTTT. The encoded protein is CASSSITTGVDQSPQHF.

This clonotype was observed a few times. The chain links TRBV30 to TRBJ1-4; 9 bases match TRBD1. J lost 7 bases, V lost 3 bases, and 3 bases had no gene match. The germline V gene encodes CDR1 GTSNPN and CDR2 SVGIG (reference sequence). CDR3 size: 13 residues. The CDR3 protein is CAWSDRGGEKLFF. The CDR3 bases are TGTGCCTGGAGCGACAGGGGGGGTGAAAAACTGTTTTTT.

V and J are TRBV20-1 and TRBJ2-7; D is tentatively TRBD1 or TRBD2 (6 bases each). The CDR3 is 14 residues long. The V and J ends lost 6 bases and 2 bases respectively, with 17 bases between them. The germline V gene encodes CDR1 DFQATT and CDR2 SNEGSKA (reference sequence). DNA for the CDR3: TGCAGTGCGCGAAAGGGGGGTCGGGCCTACGAGCAGTACTTC. Its translation: CSARKGGRAYEQYF.

This clonotype was recorded a few times. The chain joins TRBV20-1 to TRBJ2-2; TRBD2 agrees at 10 bases. Germline trimming cut 6 bases from V and 7 bases from J; bases unmatched to any gene: 11. In germline, CDR1 is DFQATT, CDR2 SNEGSKA (reference sequence). The CDR3 runs 15 residues. Here the CDR3 DNA reads TGCAGTGCGCCAGGGGCTAGCGGGAGCGTCGGGGAGCTGTTTTTT. Its translation: CSAPGASGSVGELFF.

This clonotype was picked up many times. The V call is TRBV3-1, the J call TRBJ1-4, with D unclear. CDR1 LGHDT and CDR2 YNNKEL come from the germline V gene (reference sequence). Deletions cut 3 bases from V and 3 bases from J, with 11 bases between. The CDR3 extends over 15 amino acids. The CDR3 loop reads CASSHLGGANEKLFF. The CDR3 coding sequence is TGTGCCAGCAGCCACTTAGGAGGTGCTAATGAAAAACTGTTTTTT.

This clonotype was detected only a few times. CDR3 residues: CASSWSGTGGDQPQHF. The CDR3 DNA reads TGTGCCAGCAGCTGGTCCGGGACAGGGGGCGATCAGCCCCAGCATTTT. This rearrangement joins TRBV7-8 to TRBJ1-5; 12 bases are a match to TRBD1. With 4 bases clipped from V and 5 bases from J, the junction kept 6 bases outside the gene matches. CDR1 and CDR2 (germline): SGHVS, FQNEAQ. The CDR3 runs 16 residues. Full variable domain (rest looked up from reference TRBV7-8 and TRBJ1-5): GAGVSQSPRYKVAKRGQDVALRCDPISGHVSLFWYQQALGQGPEFLTYFQNEAQLDKSGLPSDRFFAERPEGSVSTLKIQRTQQEDSAVYLCASSWSGTGGDQPQHFGDGTRLSIL.

The rearrangement joins TRBV2 to TRBJ1-2; 7 bases fit TRBD1. The J segment lost 3 bases and the V segment lost 6 bases, leaving 7 bases of the junction unmatched. Germline-derived CDR1 and CDR2 are SNHLY and FYNNEI. This CDR3 has 14 amino acids. This chain's CDR3 is CASSLNRGDYGYTF. DNA of the CDR3: TGTGCCAGCAGCCTCAACAGGGGAGACTATGGCTACACCTTC.

V gene TRBV5-1 combines with J gene TRBJ2-1; maybe TRBD1 (5 bases). This CDR3 spans 16 amino acids. From germline, CDR1 is SGHRS and CDR2 YFSETQ. The germline V and J ends were trimmed by 1 base and 0 bases, with 11 bases remaining between them. The CDR3 DNA reads as TGCGCCAGCAGCTTGATGGGGCCAGGCTCCTACAATGAGCAGTTCTTC. Its translation is CASSLMGPGSYNEQFF.

This clonotype was recorded a few times. The chain joins TRBV7-9 to TRBJ1-2; 8 bases are a match to TRBD1. CDR1 and CDR2 from the germline V gene are SEHNR and FQNEAQ (reference sequence). With 5 bases clipped from V and 5 bases from J, the junction kept 10 bases outside the gene matches. This CDR3 spans 15 amino acids. CDR3 coding DNA: TGTGCCAGCAGCCCGGTTCAGGGGGCGTGGTATGGCTACACCTTC. The encoded protein is CASSPVQGAWYGYTF.

V is TRBV6-5 and J is TRBJ2-7; D not certain. Germline V gives CDR1 MNHEY, CDR2 SVGAGI. The V end was cut by 4 bases, the J end by 2 bases, with 12 bases between. The CDR3 is 14 amino acids. This chain's CDR3 is CASSSHSGAYEQYF. The CDR3, as DNA: TGTGCCAGCAGTTCCCATTCCGGAGCCTACGAGCAGTACTTC.

The genes are TRBV6-9 and TRBJ2-2; either TRBD1 or TRBD2 may fit D (5 bases each). V lost 4 bases and J lost 1, with 13 bases in between. The CDR3 has 16 amino acids. In germline, CDR1 is MNHGY, CDR2 SVAAGI. The CDR3, as DNA: TGTGCCAGCAGTTCATCCGGGGCCTTGAACACCGGGGAGCTGTTTTTT. This gives the protein CASSSSGALNTGELFF.

The V and J genes are TRBV10-3 and TRBJ2-4; 9 bases are shared with TRBD2. Germline V gene sequence: CDR1 ENHRY, CDR2 SYGVKD. V lost 0 bases, J lost 6 bases, and 3 bases stayed unmatched. The CDR3 runs 15 residues. In nucleotides, the CDR3 is TGTGCCATCAGTGAGTCGGATAGCGGGGGAAACATTCAGTACTTC. It specifies CAISESDSGGNIQYF.

At least ten counts were recorded for this clonotype. V gene TRBV6-2 or TRBV6-3 combines with J gene TRBJ2-5; 9 bases line up with TRBD2. After removal of 5 bases from V and 6 bases from J, the junction contained 16 bases not matched to a gene. The CDR3 is made up of 17 amino acids. The V gene's germline CDR1 is MNHEY and CDR2 SVGEGT. CDR3: CASSTPQVAGDGKTQYF. In DNA, the CDR3 is TGTGCCAGCAGTACCCCCCAGGTAGCGGGAGATGGAAAGACCCAGTACTTC.

In this sample, this clonotype turned up many times. The rearrangement uses TRBV12-3 or TRBV12-4 and TRBJ2-5; 8 bases match TRBD1. The J segment lost 4 bases and the V segment lost 2 bases, leaving 3 bases of the junction unmatched. CDR3 length: 14 residues. CDR3 region: CASSLSGGSETQYF. CDR3 DNA: TGTGCCAGCAGTTTATCAGGGGGCTCAGAGACCCAGTACTTC.